Below are 2 T cell receptor beta chains sequenced from a single sample in a study of T cell repertoires in cytomegalovirus infection (dated by TCRdb to about 2019). The sample's treatment or condition, from its label and the paper: in vitro stimulation with specific CMV peptide epitopes to enrich CMV-specific T cells. Instrument on record: Illumina HiSeq 1500. TCRdb passed the public sequencing reads through fastp at Q25 and MiXCR, retaining productive beta sequences. Merged by CDR3 protein, the rows form single entries marked with the most common genes and DNA. The sample table lists 900,000 to 950,000 distinct CDR3 sequences, approximately 31% of them with a count of one. Roughly 13% of the sample belongs to the ten largest clones. No antigens are known for them. Specimen: cultured CD8+ T cells from PBMCs, collected from culture after CMV antigen stimulation. These receptors all come from a human donor in good health (CMV status not recorded). Some clones in this sample may be carry-over from other donors' samples.

This clonotype was observed a few times. The V gene is TRBV27, the J gene TRBJ1-2; D gene unclear. The germline gives CDR1 MNHEY, CDR2 SMNVEV (reference sequence). Trimming shortened V by 1 base and J by 4 bases, and 10 bases separated the two germline ends. The CDR3 has 14 amino acids. The DNA for the CDR3 is TGTGCCAGCAGTTTATTCGCGGGGAGCTATGGCTACACCTTC. The encoded protein is CASSLFAGSYGYTF.

The chain links TRBV7-6 to TRBJ1-2; D is perhaps TRBD1 (5 bases). Germline CDR1 is SGHVS and CDR2 is FNYEAQ. Trimming left V 8 bases short and J 7 bases short, with 14 bases between. The CDR3 loop spans 12 amino acids. This CDR3 is CASRGTFFGYTF. The DNA for the CDR3 is TGTGCCAGCCGGGGGACGTTCTTTGGCTACACCTTC.